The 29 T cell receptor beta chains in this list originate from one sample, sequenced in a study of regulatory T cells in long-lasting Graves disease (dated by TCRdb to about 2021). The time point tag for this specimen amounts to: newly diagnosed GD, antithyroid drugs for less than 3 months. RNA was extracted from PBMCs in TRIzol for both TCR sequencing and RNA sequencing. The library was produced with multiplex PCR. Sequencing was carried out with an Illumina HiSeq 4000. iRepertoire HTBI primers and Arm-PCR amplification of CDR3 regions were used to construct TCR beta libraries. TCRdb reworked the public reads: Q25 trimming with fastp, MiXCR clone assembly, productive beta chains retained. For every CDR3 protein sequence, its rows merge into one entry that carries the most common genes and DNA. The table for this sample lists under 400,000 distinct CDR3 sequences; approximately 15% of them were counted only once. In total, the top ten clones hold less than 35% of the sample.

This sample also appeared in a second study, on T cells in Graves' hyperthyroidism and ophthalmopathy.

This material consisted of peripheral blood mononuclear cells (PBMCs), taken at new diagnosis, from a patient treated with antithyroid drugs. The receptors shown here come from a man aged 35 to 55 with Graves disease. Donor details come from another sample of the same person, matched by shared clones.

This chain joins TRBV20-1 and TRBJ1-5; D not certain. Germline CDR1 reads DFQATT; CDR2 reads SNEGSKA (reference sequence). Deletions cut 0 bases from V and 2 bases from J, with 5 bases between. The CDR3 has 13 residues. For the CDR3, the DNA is TGCAGTGCTAGAGAGTTGCGCAATCAGCCCCAGCATTTT. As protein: CSARELRNQPQHF.

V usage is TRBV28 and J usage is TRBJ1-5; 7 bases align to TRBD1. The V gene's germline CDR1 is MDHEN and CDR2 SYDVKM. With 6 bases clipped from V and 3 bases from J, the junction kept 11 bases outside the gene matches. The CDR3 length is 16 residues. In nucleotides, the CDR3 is TGTGCCAGCAGGGCGCCAGGGGGGTTATACAATCAGCCCCAGCATTTT. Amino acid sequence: CASRAPGGLYNQPQHF.

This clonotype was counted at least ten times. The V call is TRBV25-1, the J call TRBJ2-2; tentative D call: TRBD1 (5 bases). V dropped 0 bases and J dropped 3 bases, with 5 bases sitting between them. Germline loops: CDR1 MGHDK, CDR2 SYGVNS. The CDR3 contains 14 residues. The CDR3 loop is CASSEYRDTGELFF. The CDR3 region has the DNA TGTGCCAGCAGTGAATACAGGGACACCGGGGAGCTGTTTTTT.

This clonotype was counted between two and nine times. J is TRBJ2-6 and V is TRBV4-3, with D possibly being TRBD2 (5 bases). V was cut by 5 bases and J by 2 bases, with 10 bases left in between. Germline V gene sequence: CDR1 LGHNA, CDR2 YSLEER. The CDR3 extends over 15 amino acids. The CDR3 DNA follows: TGCGCCAGCAGCAAGGAGGTAGCTGGGGCCAACGTCCTGACTTTC. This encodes CASSKEVAGANVLTF.

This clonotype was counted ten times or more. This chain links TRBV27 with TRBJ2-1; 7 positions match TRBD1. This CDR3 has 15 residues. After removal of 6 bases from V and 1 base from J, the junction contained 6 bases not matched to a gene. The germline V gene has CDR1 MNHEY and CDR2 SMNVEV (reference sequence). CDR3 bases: TGTGCCAGCAGCTTCCGACAGGGATCCTACAATGAGCAGTTCTTC. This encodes CASSFRQGSYNEQFF.

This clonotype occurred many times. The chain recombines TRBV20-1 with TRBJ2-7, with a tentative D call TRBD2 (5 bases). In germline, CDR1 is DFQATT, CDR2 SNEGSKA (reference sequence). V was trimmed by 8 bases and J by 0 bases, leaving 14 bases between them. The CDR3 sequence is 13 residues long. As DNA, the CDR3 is TGCAGTTGGCGGGCACCGCTCTCCTACGAGCAGTACTTC. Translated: CSWRAPLSYEQYF.

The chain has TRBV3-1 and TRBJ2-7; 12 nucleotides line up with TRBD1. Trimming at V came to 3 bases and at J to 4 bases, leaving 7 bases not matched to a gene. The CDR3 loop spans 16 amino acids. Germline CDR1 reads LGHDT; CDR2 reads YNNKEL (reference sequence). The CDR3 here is CASSQLGQGALYEQYF. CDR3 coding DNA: TGTGCCAGCAGCCAGCTGGGACAGGGGGCGTTGTACGAGCAGTACTTC.

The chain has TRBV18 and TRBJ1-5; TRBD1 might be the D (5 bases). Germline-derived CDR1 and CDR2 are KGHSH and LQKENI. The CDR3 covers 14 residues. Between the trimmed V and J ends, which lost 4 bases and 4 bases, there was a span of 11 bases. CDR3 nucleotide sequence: TGTGCCAGCTCACAAGGGGCGGATAATCAGCCCCAGCATTTT. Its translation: CASSQGADNQPQHF.

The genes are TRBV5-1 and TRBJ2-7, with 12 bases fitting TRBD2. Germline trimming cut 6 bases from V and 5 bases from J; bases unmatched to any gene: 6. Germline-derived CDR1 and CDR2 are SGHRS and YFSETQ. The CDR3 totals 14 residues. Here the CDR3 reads CASNPTSGSHEQYF. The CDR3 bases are TGCGCCAGCAATCCGACTAGCGGGAGCCACGAGCAGTACTTC. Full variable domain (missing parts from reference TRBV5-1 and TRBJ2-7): KAGVTQTPRYLIKTRGQQVTLSCSPISGHRSVSWYQQTPGQGLQFLFEYFSETQRNKGNFPGRFSGRQFSNSRSEMNVSTLELGDSALYLCASNPTSGSHEQYFGPGTRLTVT.

CDR3 in DNA: TGTGCCATCAGTGAGAAAACTAGCGGGGGGGGCACAGATACGCAGTATTTT. Encoded protein: CAISEKTSGGGTDTQYF. The chain couples TRBV10-3 to TRBJ2-3; 13 bases fit TRBD2. The length of the CDR3 is 17 residues. The V gene's germline CDR1 is ENHRY and CDR2 SYGVKD. Losses at the gene ends were 2 bases for V and 1 base for J; bases not matched to a gene: 3.

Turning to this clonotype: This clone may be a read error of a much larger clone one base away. CDR3 in DNA: TGTGCCAGCGTGCTTTCAGGTGACGGGTCCTACGAGCAGTACTTC. This codes for CASVLSGDGSYEQYF. The gene calls are TRBV6-1 and TRBJ2-7; D remains unclear. Per germline, CDR1 MNHNS and CDR2 SASEGT. The CDR3 contains 15 residues. V was clipped by 8 bases and J by 1 base, with 18 bases between them.

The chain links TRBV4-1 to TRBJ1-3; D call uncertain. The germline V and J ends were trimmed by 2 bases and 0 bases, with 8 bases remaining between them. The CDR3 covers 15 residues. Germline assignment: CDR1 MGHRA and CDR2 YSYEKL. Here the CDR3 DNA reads TGCGCCAGCAGCCAATCCGCAGCCTCTGGAAACACCATATATTTT. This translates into CASSQSAASGNTIYF.

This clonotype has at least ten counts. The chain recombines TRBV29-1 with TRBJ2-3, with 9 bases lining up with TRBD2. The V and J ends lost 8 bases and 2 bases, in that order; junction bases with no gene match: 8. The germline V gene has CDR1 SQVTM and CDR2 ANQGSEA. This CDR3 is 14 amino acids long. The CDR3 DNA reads TGCAGCATAGGTCTAGCGGGGAACACAGATACGCAGTATTTT. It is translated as CSIGLAGNTDTQYF.

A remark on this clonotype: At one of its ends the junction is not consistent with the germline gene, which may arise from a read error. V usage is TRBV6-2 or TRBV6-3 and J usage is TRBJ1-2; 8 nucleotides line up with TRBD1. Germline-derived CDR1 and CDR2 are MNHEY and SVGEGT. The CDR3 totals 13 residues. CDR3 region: CTSNSGGLYGYTF. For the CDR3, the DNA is TGTACCAGCAATTCAGGGGGCCTCTATGGCTACACCTTC.

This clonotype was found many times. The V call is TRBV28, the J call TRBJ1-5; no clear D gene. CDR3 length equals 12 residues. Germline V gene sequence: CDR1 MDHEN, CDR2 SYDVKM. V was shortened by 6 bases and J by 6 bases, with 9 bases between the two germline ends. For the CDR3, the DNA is TGTGCCAGCAGAGAGGGAGTTCAGCCCCAGCATTTT. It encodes CASREGVQPQHF.

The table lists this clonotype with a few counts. This CDR3 reads CASSSYRVDTQYF. CDR3 sequence (DNA): TGTGCCAGCAGCTCCTACAGAGTTGATACGCAGTATTTT. This sequence joins TRBV11-1 and TRBJ2-3; unclear D gene. The germline CDR1 and CDR2 sequences are SGHAT and FQDESV (reference sequence). V was clipped by 4 bases and J by 6 bases, with 11 bases between them. The CDR3 contains 13 residues.

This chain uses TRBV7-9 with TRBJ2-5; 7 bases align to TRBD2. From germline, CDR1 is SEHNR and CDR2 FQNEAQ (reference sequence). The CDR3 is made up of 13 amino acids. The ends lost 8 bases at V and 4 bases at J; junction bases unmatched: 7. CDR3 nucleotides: TGTGCCAGCGTTCGGGGGGAGGTAGAGACCCAGTACTTC. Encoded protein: CASVRGEVETQYF.

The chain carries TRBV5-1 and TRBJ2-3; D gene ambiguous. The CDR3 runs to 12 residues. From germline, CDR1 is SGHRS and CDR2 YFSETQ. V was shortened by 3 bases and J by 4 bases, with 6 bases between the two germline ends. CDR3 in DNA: TGCGCCAGCAGCTCCCGTCCAGATACGCAGTATTTT. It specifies CASSSRPDTQYF.

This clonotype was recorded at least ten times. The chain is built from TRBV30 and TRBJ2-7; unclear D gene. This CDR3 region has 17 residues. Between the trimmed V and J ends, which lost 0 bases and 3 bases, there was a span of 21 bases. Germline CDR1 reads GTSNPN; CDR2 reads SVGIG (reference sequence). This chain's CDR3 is CAWSVRSGPTSVYEQYF. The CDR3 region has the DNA TGTGCCTGGAGTGTTAGGAGTGGCCCGACCTCAGTCTACGAGCAGTACTTC.

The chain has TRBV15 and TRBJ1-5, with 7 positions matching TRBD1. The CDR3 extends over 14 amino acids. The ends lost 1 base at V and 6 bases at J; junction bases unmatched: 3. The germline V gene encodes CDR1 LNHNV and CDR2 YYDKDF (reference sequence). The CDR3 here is CATSRGGQCQPQHF. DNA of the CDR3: TGTGCCACCAGCAGAGGGGGACAGTGTCAGCCCCAGCATTTT.

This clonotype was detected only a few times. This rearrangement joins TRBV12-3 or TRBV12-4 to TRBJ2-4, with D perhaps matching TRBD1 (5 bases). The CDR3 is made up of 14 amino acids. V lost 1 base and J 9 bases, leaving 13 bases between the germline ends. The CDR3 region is CASSLDGAHRIQYF. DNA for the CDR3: TGTGCCAGCAGTTTAGATGGGGCGCATCGCATTCAGTACTTC.

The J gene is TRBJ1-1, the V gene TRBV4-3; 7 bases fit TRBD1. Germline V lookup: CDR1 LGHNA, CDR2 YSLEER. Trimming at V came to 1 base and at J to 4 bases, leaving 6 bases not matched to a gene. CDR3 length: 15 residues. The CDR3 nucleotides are TGCGCCAGCAGCCAAGGGGACAGAGAAGGCACTGAAGCTTTCTTT. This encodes CASSQGDREGTEAFF.

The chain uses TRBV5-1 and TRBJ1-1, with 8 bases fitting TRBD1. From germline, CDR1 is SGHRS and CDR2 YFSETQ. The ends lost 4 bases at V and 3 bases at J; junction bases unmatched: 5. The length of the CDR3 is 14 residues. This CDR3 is CASSADRGDTEAFF. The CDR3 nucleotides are TGCGCCAGCAGCGCCGACAGGGGTGACACTGAAGCTTTCTTT.

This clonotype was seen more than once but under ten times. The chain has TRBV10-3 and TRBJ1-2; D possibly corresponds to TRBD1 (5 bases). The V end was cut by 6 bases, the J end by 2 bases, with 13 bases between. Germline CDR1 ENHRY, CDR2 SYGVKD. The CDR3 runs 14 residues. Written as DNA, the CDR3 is TGTGCCATCAGCAGTTTGGAGGGGAACTATGGCTACACCTTC. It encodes CAISSLEGNYGYTF.

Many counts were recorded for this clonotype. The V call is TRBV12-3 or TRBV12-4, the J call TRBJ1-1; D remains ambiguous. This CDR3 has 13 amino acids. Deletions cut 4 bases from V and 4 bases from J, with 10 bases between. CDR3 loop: CASSSTTVTEAFF. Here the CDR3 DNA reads TGTGCCAGCAGTTCTACAACCGTCACTGAAGCTTTCTTT.

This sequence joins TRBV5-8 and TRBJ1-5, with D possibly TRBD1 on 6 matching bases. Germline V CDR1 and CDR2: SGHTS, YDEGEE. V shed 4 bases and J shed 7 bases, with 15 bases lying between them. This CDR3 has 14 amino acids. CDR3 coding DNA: TGTGCCAGCAGCCGCCGGGGGCGAGGGCAGCCCCAGCATTTT. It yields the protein CASSRRGRGQPQHF.

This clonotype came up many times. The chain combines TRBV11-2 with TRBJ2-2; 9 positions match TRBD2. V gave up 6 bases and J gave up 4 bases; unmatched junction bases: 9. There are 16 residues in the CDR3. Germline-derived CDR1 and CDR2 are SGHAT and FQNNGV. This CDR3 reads CASRPAGGRGTGELFF. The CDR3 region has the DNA TGTGCCAGCAGACCAGCGGGGGGCCGGGGCACCGGGGAGCTGTTTTTT.

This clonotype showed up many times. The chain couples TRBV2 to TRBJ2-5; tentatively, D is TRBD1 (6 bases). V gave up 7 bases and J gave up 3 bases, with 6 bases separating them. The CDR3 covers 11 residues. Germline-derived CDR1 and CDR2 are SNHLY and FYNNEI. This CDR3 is CASTGEETQYF. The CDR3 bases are TGTGCCAGCACAGGGGAAGAGACCCAGTACTTC.

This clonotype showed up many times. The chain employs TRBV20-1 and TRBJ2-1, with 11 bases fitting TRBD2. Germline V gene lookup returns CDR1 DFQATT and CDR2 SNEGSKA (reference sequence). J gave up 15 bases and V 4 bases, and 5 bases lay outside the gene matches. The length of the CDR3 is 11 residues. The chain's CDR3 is CSAKLLAGGFF. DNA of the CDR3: TGCAGTGCTAAACTGCTAGCGGGGGGGTTCTTC.